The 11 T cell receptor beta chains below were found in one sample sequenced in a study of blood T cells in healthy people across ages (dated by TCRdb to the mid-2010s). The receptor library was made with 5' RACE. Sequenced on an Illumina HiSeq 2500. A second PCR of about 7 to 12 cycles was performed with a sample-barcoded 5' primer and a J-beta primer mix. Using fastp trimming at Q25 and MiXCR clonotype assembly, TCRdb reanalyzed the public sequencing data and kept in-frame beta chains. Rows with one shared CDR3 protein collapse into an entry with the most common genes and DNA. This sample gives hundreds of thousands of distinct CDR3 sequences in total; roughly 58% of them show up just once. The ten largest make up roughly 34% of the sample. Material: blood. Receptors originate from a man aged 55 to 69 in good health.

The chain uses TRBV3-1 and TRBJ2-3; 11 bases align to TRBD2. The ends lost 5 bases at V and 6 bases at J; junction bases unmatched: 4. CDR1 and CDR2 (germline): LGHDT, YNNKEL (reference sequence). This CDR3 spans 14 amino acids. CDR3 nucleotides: TGTGCCAGCAGCTCTAGCGGGGGGATGGATACGCAGTATTTT. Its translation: CASSSSGGMDTQYF.

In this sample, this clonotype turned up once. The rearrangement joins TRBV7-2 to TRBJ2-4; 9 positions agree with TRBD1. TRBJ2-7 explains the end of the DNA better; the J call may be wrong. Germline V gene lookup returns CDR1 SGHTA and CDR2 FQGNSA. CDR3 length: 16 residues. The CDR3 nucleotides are TGTGCCAGCAGCCCAGCCCCGGGACAGGGTCCCTACGAGCAGTACTTC. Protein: CASSPAPGQGPYEQYF.

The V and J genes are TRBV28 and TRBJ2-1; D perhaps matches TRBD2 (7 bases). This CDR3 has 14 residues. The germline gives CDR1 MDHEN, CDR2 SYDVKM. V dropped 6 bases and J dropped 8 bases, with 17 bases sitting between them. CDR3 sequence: CASSQPRGADEQFF. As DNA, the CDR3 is TGTGCCAGCAGCCAACCCCGGGGGGCGGATGAGCAGTTCTTC.

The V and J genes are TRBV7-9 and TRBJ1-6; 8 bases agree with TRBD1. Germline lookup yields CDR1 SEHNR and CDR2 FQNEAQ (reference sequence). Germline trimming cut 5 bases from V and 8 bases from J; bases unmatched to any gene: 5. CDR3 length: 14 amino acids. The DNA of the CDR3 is TGTGCCAGCAGCGTCGACAGGGGATATTCACCCCTCCACTTT. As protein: CASSVDRGYSPLHF.

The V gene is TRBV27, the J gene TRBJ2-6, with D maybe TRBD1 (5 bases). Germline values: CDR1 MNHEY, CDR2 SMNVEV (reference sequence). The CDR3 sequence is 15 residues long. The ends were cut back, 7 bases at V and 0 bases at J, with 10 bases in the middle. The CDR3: CASTQVSSGANVLTF. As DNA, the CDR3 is TGTGCCAGCACACAGGTGTCCTCTGGGGCCAACGTCCTGACTTTC. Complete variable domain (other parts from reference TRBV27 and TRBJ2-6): EAQVTQNPRYLITVTGKKLTVTCSQNMNHEYMSWYRQDPGLGLRQIYYSMNVEVTDKGDVPEGYKVSRKEKRNFPLILESPSPNQTSLYFCASTQVSSGANVLTFGAGSRLTVL.

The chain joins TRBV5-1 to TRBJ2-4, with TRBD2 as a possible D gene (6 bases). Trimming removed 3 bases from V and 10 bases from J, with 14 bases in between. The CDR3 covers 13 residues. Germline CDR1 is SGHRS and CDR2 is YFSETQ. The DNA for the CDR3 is TGCGCCAGCAGCTCGGCTGGCGGGGCTATTCAGTACTTC. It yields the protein CASSSAGGAIQYF.

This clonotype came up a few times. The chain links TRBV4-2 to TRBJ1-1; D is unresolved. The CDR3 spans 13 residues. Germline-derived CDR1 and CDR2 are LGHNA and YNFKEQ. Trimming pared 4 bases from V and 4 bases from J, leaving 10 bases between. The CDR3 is CASSREVGTEAFF. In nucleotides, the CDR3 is TGTGCCAGCAGCCGCGAGGTAGGCACTGAAGCTTTCTTT.

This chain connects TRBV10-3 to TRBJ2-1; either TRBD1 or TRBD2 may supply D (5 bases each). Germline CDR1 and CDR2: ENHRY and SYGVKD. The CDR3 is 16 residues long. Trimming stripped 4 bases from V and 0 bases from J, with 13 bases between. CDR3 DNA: TGTGCCATCAGTGGTCTGGGGGAGAGCTCCTACAATGAGCAGTTCTTC. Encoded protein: CAISGLGESSYNEQFF.

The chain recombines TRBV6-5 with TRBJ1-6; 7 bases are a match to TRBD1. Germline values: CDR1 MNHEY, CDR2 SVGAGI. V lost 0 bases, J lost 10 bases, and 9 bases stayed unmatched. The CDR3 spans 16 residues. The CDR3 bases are TGTGCCAGCAGTTACTCTTGGGACAGAGTTGGATCACCCCTCCACTTT. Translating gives CASSYSWDRVGSPLHF.

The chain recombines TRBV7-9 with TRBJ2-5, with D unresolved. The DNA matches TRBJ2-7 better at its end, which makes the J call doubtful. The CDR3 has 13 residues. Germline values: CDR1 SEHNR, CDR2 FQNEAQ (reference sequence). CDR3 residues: CASSLKGADEQYF. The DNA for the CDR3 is TGTGCCAGCAGCTTAAAGGGTGCGGACGAGCAGTACTTC.

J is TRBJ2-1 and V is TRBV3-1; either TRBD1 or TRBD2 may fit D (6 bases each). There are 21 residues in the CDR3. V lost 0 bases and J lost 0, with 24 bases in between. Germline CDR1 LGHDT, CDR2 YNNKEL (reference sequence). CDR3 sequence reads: CASSQEGAAGDITTSYNEQFF. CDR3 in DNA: TGTGCCAGCAGCCAAGAGGGGGCAGCGGGCGACATTACTACCTCCTACAATGAGCAGTTCTTC.